These 15 T cell receptor beta chains came from one sample sequenced in a study of PD-1 blockade in classical Hodgkin lymphoma. Relapses following autologous stem cell transplantation were seen in all patients, with brentuximab vedotin exposure varying. Measured with immunoSEQ multiplex PCR; TCRdb has only the in-frame clones, and not every one. The sample carries about 46,000 clones, 60% to 85% recorded once. The sample consisted of peripheral blood mononuclear cells (PBMCs), taken before the second cycle of nivolumab. These receptors came from a human donor with classical Hodgkin lymphoma.

The chain is built from TRBV28 and TRBJ2-3, with D hard to call. The V end lost 8 bases, the J end lost 0 bases, and 21 bases lay between the germline ends. This CDR3 contains 17 residues. In germline, CDR1 is MDHEN, CDR2 SYDVKM. The CDR3 nucleotides are TGTGCCAGCGCCGCCCCGGCCACAACTACTAGCACAGATACGCAGTATTTT. It encodes CASAAPATTTSTDTQYF.

The chain uses TRBV6-1 and TRBJ2-3, with 13 bases identical to TRBD2. The germline CDR1 and CDR2 sequences are MNHNS and SASEGT. J was trimmed by 4 bases and V by 1 base; bases with no gene match: 14. This CDR3 comprises 20 residues. The CDR3 protein is CASSEVLLSGLAGSADTQYF. The DNA for the CDR3 is TGTGCCAGCAGTGAAGTGTTACTCTCGGGACTAGCGGGGTCCGCAGATACGCAGTATTTT.

The chain couples TRBV6-1 to TRBJ1-2, with D perhaps TRBD1 (5 bases). Germline values: CDR1 MNHNS, CDR2 SASEGT. CDR3 length: 14 residues. V was cut by 2 bases and J by 10 bases, with 17 bases left in between. The CDR3 reads CASSESWAGPDYTF. The DNA for the CDR3 is TGTGCCAGCAGTGAAAGTTGGGCAGGGCCTGACTACACCTTC.

V is TRBV2 and J is TRBJ2-5; D not certain. The V and J ends lost 6 bases and 5 bases respectively, with 10 bases between them. Germline CDR1 and CDR2: SNHLY and FYNNEI. There are 12 residues in the CDR3. The CDR3 DNA reads as TGTGCCAGCAGCCAAGACGGGGAGACCCAGTACTTC. Translated: CASSQDGETQYF.

This clone was detected once. The rearrangement uses TRBV30 and TRBJ2-1; no reliable D call. Looked up from germline, CDR1 is GTSNPN and CDR2 is SVGIG (reference sequence). V lost 6 bases and J lost 10, with 16 bases in between. The CDR3 length is 12 residues. Written as DNA, the CDR3 is TGTGCCTGTCAAACCGGCGACGCGGAGCAGTTCTTC. Its protein is CACQTGDAEQFF. Drawing the rest from reference TRBV30 and TRBJ2-1, the complete variable domain is SQTIHQWPATLVQPVGSPLSLECTVEGTSNPNLYWYRQAAGRGLQLLFYSVGIGQISSEVPQNLSASRPQDRQFILSSKKLLLSDSGFYLCACQTGDAEQFFGPGTRLTVL.

This chain uses TRBV19 with TRBJ1-2, with 9 bases matching TRBD1. J gave up 7 bases and V 4 bases, and 4 bases lay outside the gene matches. This CDR3 has 13 amino acids. The V gene's germline CDR1 is LNHDA and CDR2 SQIVND (reference sequence). The CDR3, as DNA: TGTGCCAGTAGTAGGGGACAGGGAGGTGGCTACACCTTC. Protein: CASSRGQGGGYTF.

This chain uses TRBV9 with TRBJ2-2, with 12 positions matching TRBD2. The CDR3 sequence is 18 residues long. The V gene end was trimmed by 1 base and the J gene end by 5 bases; junction bases not matched to a gene: 9. CDR1 and CDR2 (germline): SGDLS, YYNGEE. CDR3 protein: CASSVRTSGIPGTGELFF. In nucleotides, the CDR3 is TGTGCCAGCAGCGTAAGGACTAGCGGGATACCCGGGACCGGGGAGCTGTTTTTT.

The chain joins TRBV27 to TRBJ2-5; no firm D call. Germline assignment: CDR1 MNHEY and CDR2 SMNVEV (reference sequence). The V and J ends lost 4 bases and 2 bases respectively, with 17 bases between them. This CDR3 is 16 amino acids long. CDR3 loop: CASSSLGAWGQETQYF. CDR3 DNA sequence: TGTGCCAGCAGTTCCTTAGGCGCCTGGGGACAAGAGACCCAGTACTTC.

This clone was counted a single time. This chain connects TRBV4-3 to TRBJ1-3; no reliable D call. The V end was cut by 0 bases, the J end by 0 bases, with 6 bases between. CDR1 LGHNA and CDR2 YSLEER come from the germline V gene. This CDR3 region has 15 residues. The CDR3 is CASSQDPGSGNTIYF. CDR3 nucleotide sequence: TGCGCCAGCAGCCAAGATCCGGGCTCTGGAAACACCATATATTTT.

In DNA form, the CDR3 reads TGTGCCAGTAGTATAGTTTTTAGTAGCAATCAGCCCCAGCATTTT. Protein sequence: CASSIVFSSNQPQHF. The chain carries TRBV19 and TRBJ1-5, with D unresolved. The CDR3 length is 15 residues. V lost 1 base, J lost 0 bases, and 7 bases lay in between. The germline CDR1 and CDR2 sequences are LNHDA and SQIVND (reference sequence).

V gene TRBV7-9 combines with J gene TRBJ2-7; D possibly corresponds to TRBD2 (6 bases). This CDR3 has 14 amino acids. Germline assignment: CDR1 SEHNR and CDR2 FQNEAQ (reference sequence). Trimming took 5 bases from V and 5 from J, leaving 16 bases between them. The CDR3: CASSARPGGDEQYF. CDR3 nucleotides: TGTGCCAGCAGCGCCAGGCCTGGAGGGGACGAGCAGTACTTC.

The rearrangement links TRBV28 to TRBJ2-3, with TRBD1 matching over 7 bases. Germline lookup yields CDR1 MDHEN and CDR2 SYDVKM. The trim removed 5 bases at V and 1 base at J, leaving 6 bases unmatched. The CDR3 is made up of 15 amino acids. The CDR3 is CASSTETGGTDTQYF. The CDR3 DNA is TGTGCCAGCAGTACGGAAACAGGGGGCACAGATACGCAGTATTTT.

The rearrangement joins TRBV6-5 to TRBJ2-7; D call uncertain. Per the germline V gene, CDR1 is MNHEY and CDR2 is SVGAGI. Trimming removed 0 bases at V and 3 bases at J, with 9 bases between. CDR3 length: 14 amino acids. For the CDR3, the DNA is TGTGCCAGCAGTTACTCGAAGGGATTCTACGAGCAGTACTTC. This gives the protein CASSYSKGFYEQYF.

This clone was detected a few times. V is TRBV7-2 and J is TRBJ2-5; D is undetermined. The germline V gene has CDR1 SGHTA and CDR2 FQGNSA. V shed 4 bases and J shed 2 bases, with 14 bases lying between them. The CDR3 loop spans 15 amino acids. The CDR3 coding sequence is TGTGCCAGCAGCTCGGGTGCTAGTTTACAAGAGACCCAGTACTTC. Its translation: CASSSGASLQETQYF.

The chain joins TRBV4-1 to TRBJ1-4; D is possibly TRBD1 (5 bases). Per the germline V gene, CDR1 is MGHRA and CDR2 is YSYEKL. The CDR3 runs to 15 residues. With 3 bases removed from V and 8 bases from J, the gap between germline ends came to 16 bases. The CDR3 DNA follows: TGCGCCAGCAGCCAGGGGCCTTCGGCCCAGGAAAAACTGTTTTTT. This translates into CASSQGPSAQEKLFF.